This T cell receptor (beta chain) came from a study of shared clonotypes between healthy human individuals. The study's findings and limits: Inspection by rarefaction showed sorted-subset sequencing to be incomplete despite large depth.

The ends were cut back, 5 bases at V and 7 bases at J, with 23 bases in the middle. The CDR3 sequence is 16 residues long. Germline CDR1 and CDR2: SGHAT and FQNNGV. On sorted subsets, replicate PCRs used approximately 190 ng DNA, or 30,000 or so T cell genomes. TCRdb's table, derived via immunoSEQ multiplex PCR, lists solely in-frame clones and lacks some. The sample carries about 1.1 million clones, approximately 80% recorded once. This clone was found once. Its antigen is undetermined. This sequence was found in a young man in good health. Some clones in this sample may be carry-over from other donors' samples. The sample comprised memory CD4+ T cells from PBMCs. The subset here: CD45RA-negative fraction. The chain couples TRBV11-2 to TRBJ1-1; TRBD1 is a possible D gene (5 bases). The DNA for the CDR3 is TGTGCCAGCAGCCCCCGGGGGGACCGAGATAGGAGTGAAGCTTTCTTT. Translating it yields CASSPRGDRDRSEAFF.